A selection of T cell receptor beta chains follows, all from one sample in a study of T-cell memory formation after mild COVID-19. TCRdb processed the 5' RACE reads anew with MiXCR; each CDR3 protein has one entry. Here the sample spans about half a million distinct CDR3 sequences, 18% being singletons. The material sequenced was PBMCs or a T cell subset sorted from them (not recorded which). These receptors were obtained from an adult woman who had mild COVID-19 (a few samples of this study predate the infection). Cell type and time point are not known. The CDR3 runs from the conserved cysteine through the conserved F or W. A D gene is named only where the DNA matches it firmly. Rows may omit the clone size; those that give it use once, few, many or a size class.

TRBD2 | TRBJ2-7 | many | TRBV7-2 | CASSRGLVSYEQYF | TGTGCCAGCAGCCGAGGACTAGTATCCTACGAGCAGTACTTC
TRBD2 | TRBJ2-7 | few | TRBV29-1 | CSVEVSGGTYEQYF | TGCAGCGTTGAGGTTAGCGGGGGGACCTACGAGCAGTACTTC
NA | TRBJ1-2 | few | TRBV5-1 | CASTPWPGKDYGYTF | TGCGCCAGCACCCCATGGCCGGGAAAGGACTATGGCTACACCTTC
TRBD1 | TRBJ2-7 | NA | TRBV7-9 | CASSPRDSVSYEQYF | TGTGCCAGCAGCCCCCGGGACAGCGTCTCCTACGAGCAGTACTTC
TRBD2 | TRBJ2-5 | few | TRBV7-9 | CASSSGLAGSGETQYF | TGTGCCAGCAGCTCAGGACTAGCGGGATCGGGGGAGACCCAGTACTTC
TRBD2 | TRBJ2-3 | many | TRBV5-1 | CASSLGLAGNTDTQYF | TGCGCCAGCAGCCTGGGACTAGCGGGGAACACAGATACGCAGTATTTT
TRBD2 | TRBJ2-3 | NA | TRBV6-5 | CASSLTSPAGGPTDTQYF | TGTGCCAGCAGCCTAACGTCCCCAGCGGGGGGCCCCACAGATACGCAGTATTTT
TRBD1 | TRBJ1-2 | few | TRBV24-1 | CATSDLDPGTGAYRYTF | TGTGCCACCAGTGATTTGGATCCCGGGACAGGGGCTTATCGCTACACCTTC
NA | TRBJ2-7 | many | TRBV29-1 | CSVDTTDSYEQYF | TGCAGCGTTGACACGACTGATTCCTACGAGCAGTACTTC
NA | TRBJ1-2 | NA | TRBV6-5 | CASSYGTEPNYGYTF | TGTGCCAGCAGTTATGGGACGGAACCCAACTATGGCTACACCTTC
TRBD1 | TRBJ2-3 | NA | TRBV12-5 | CASGWGSTGGLTDTQYF | TGTGCTAGTGGTTGGGGCTCGACAGGGGGCCTCACAGATACGCAGTATTTT
NA | TRBJ1-2 | NA | TRBV29-1 | CSVADYGYTF | TGCAGCGTTGCCGACTATGGCTACACCTTC
NA | TRBJ1-1 | few | TRBV4-1 | CASSPFQGRETEAFF | TGCGCCAGCAGCCCTTTTCAGGGTAGGGAGACTGAAGCTTTCTTT
TRBD1 | TRBJ2-2 | NA | TRBV4-3 | CASSEQGYTGELFF | TGCGCCAGCAGCGAACAGGGGTACACCGGGGAGCTGTTTTTT
NA | TRBJ2-7 | NA | TRBV24-1 | CATSDPSLGDYEQYF | TGTGCCACCAGTGATCCAAGCCTTGGGGACTACGAGCAGTACTTC
TRBD2 | TRBJ2-4 | few | TRBV7-9 | CASSFPGLAGVAKNIQYF | TGTGCCAGCAGCTTCCCGGGACTAGCGGGGGTTGCCAAAAACATTCAGTACTTC
NA | TRBJ2-1 | NA | TRBV9 | CASSVTEVGLYNEQFF | TGTGCCAGCAGCGTAACGGAGGTTGGGCTATACAATGAGCAGTTCTTC
NA | TRBJ2-1 | once | TRBV6-5 | CASSRDMGSCNEQFF | TGTGCCAGCAGTAGGGACATGGGCTCCTGCAATGAGCAGTTCTTC
NA | TRBJ2-1 | few | TRBV12-3/TRBV12-4 | CASSLFQAGAEQFF | TGTGCCAGCAGTTTGTTCCAAGCCGGTGCGGAGCAGTTCTTC
TRBD1 | TRBJ2-3 | few | TRBV20-1 | CSASRPGTGGSTDTQYF | TGCAGTGCTTCTAGACCCGGGACAGGGGGAAGCACAGATACGCAGTATTTT
NA | TRBJ1-5 | NA | TRBV30 | CAWESGTSNQPQHF | TGTGCCTGGGAAAGCGGCACTAGCAATCAGCCCCAGCATTTT
TRBD2 | TRBJ2-7 | few | TRBV5-6 | CASSLALTSGRALYEQYF | TGTGCCAGCAGCTTGGCCCTGACTAGCGGGAGGGCTCTGTACGAGCAGTACTTC
TRBD1 | TRBJ2-3 | NA | TRBV6-6 | CASRYTGTGGTDTQYF | TGTGCCAGCCGTTATACCGGGACAGGGGGCACAGATACGCAGTATTTT
NA | TRBJ2-3 | few | TRBV12-3/TRBV12-4 | CASSLRGATDTQYF | TGTGCCAGCAGCCTCAGGGGGGCCACAGATACGCAGTATTTT
TRBD2 | TRBJ2-3 | few | TRBV6-1 | CASSRTKRGGTDTQYF | TGTGCCAGCAGTAGGACTAAGCGGGGGGGCACAGATACGCAGTATTTT
TRBD1 | TRBJ1-2 | few | TRBV12-3/TRBV12-4 | CASRQGAGYGYTF | TGTGCCAGTAGACAGGGGGCAGGATATGGCTACACCTTC
NA | TRBJ1-1 | few | TRBV27 | CASSLSRQGGTEAFF | TGTGCCAGCAGTTTATCGAGGCAGGGTGGGACTGAAGCTTTCTTT
NA | TRBJ1-4 | NA | TRBV28 | CASSSQQGATNEKLFF | TGTGCCAGCAGTTCACAACAGGGAGCAACTAATGAAAAACTGTTTTTT
TRBD2 | TRBJ2-3 | NA | TRBV6-5 | CASSYSSRGGQDTQYF | TGTGCCAGCAGTTACTCATCGCGGGGGGGCCAGGATACGCAGTATTTT
TRBD1 | TRBJ2-7 | many | TRBV5-1 | CASSLGGTGTYEQYF | TGTGCCAGCAGTCTCGGCGGGACAGGTACCTACGAGCAGTACTTC
NA | TRBJ2-1 | few | TRBV10-3 | CAISESQGWDYNEQFF | TGTGCCATCAGTGAGTCTCAGGGGTGGGACTACAATGAGCAGTTCTTC
NA | TRBJ2-5 | NA | TRBV5-1 | CASRGSSQETQYF | TGCGCCAGCAGAGGGAGCTCCCAAGAGACCCAGTACTTC
NA | TRBJ1-1 | NA | TRBV5-1 | CASSTKQGEAFF | TGCGCCAGCAGCACCAAACAGGGTGAAGCTTTCTTT
NA | TRBJ2-7 | few | TRBV12-3/TRBV12-4 | CASSLAWGASYEQYF | TGTGCCAGCAGTTTAGCCTGGGGGGCCTCCTACGAGCAGTACTTC
NA | TRBJ1-2 | few | TRBV20-1 | CSALKGISTNGYTF | TGCAGTGCCCTAAAAGGCATAAGTACGAATGGCTACACCTTC
NA | TRBJ1-2 | few | TRBV6-4 | CASSDTRTGGYTF | TGTGCCAGCAGTGACACCAGGACTGGAGGCTACACCTTC
NA | TRBJ2-5 | few | TRBV5-1 | CASSLEGSQETQYF | TGCGCCAGCAGCTTGGAGGGCAGCCAAGAGACCCAGTACTTC
NA | TRBJ1-1 | few | TRBV18 | CASSLTGHQGLGEAFF | TGTGCCAGCTCACTCACAGGGCACCAAGGGCTGGGTGAAGCTTTCTTT
NA | TRBJ1-2 | NA | TRBV29-1 | CSVEYSNYGYTF | TGCAGCGTTGAGTACAGTAACTATGGCTACACCTTC